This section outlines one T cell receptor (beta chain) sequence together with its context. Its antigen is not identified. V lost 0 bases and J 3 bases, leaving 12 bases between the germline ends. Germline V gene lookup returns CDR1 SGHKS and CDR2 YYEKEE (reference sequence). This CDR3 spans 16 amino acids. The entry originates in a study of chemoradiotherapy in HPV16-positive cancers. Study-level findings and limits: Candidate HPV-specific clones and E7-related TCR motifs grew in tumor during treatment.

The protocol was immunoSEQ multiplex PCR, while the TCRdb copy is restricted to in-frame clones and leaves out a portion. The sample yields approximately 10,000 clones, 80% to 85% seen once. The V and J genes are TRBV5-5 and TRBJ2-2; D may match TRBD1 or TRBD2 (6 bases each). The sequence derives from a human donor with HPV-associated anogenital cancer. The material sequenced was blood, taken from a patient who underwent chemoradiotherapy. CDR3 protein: CASSLEPGADTGELFF. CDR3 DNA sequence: TGTGCCAGCAGCTTGGAACCGGGGGCGGACACCGGGGAGCTGTTTTTT.